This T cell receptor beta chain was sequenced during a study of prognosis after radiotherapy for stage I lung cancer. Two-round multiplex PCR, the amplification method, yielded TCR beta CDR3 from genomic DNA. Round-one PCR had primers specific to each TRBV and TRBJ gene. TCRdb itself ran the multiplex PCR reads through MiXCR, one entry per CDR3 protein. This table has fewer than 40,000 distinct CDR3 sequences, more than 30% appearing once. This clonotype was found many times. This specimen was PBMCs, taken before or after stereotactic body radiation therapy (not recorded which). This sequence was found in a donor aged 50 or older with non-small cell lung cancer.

The CDR3, as DNA: TGTGCCAGCAGACATAGCGACAGGGGCAATACTGAAGCTTTCTTT. Protein sequence: CASRHSDRGNTEAFF. This chain uses TRBV3-1 with TRBJ1-1; TRBD1 matches at 8 bases. This CDR3 spans 15 amino acids. V lost 6 bases to trimming and J lost 5 bases; unmatched junction nucleotides: 11. From germline, CDR1 is LGHDT and CDR2 YNNKEL (reference sequence).